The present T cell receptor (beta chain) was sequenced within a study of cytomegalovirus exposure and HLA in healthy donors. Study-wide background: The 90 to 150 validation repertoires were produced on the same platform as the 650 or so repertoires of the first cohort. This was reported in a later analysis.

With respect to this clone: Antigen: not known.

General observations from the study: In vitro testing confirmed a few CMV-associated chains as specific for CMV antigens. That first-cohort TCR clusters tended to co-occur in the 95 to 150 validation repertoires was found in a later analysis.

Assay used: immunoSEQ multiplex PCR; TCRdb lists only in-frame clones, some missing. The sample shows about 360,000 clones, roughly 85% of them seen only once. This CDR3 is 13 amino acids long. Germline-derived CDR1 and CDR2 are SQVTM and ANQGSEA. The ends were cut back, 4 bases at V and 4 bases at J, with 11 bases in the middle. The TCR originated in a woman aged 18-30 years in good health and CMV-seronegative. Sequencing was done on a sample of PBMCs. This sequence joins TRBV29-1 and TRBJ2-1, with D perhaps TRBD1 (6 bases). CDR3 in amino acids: CSVVGDIYNEQFF. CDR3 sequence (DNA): TGCAGCGTTGTAGGGGACATATACAATGAGCAGTTCTTC.